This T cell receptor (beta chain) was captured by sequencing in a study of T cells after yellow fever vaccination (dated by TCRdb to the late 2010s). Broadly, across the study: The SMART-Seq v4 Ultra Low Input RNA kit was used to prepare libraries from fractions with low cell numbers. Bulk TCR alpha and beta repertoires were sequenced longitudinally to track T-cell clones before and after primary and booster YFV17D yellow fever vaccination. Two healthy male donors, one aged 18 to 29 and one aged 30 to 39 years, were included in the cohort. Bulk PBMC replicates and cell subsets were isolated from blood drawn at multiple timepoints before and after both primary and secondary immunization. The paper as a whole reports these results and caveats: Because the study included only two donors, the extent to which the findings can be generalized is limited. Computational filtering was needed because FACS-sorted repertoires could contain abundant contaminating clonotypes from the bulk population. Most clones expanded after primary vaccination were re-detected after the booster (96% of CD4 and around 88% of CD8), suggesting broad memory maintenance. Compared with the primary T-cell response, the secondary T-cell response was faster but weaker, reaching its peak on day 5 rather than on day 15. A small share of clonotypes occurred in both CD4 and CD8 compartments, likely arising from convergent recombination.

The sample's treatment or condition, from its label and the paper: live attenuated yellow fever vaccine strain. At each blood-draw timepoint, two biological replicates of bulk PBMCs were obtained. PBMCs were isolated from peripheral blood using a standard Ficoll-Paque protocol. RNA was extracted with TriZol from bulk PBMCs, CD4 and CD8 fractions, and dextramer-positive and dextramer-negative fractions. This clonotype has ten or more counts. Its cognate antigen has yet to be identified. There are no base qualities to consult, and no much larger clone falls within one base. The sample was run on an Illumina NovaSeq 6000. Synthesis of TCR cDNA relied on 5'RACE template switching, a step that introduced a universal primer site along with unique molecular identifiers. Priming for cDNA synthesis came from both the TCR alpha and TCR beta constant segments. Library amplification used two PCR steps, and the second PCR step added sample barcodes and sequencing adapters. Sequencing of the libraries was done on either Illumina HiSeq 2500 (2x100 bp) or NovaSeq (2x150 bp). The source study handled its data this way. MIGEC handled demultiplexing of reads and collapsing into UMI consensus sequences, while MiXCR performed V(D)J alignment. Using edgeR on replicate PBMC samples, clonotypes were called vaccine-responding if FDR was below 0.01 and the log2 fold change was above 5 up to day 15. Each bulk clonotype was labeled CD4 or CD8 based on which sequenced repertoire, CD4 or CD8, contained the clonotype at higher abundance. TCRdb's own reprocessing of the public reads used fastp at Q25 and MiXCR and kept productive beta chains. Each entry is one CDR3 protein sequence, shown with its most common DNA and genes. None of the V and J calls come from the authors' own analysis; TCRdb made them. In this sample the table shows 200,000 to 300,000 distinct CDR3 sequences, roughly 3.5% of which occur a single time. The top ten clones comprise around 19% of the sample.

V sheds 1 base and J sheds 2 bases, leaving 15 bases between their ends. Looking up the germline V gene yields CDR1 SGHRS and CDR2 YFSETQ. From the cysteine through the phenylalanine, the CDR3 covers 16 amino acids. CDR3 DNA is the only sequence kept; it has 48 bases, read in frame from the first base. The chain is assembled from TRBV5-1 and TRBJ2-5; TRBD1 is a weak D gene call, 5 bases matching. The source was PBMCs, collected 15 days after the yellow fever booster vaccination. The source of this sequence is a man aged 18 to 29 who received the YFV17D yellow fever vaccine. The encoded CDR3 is CASSLPLGVGQETQYF. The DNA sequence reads TGCGCCAGCAGCTTGCCTTTAGGGGTCGGACAAGAGACCCAGTACTTC.